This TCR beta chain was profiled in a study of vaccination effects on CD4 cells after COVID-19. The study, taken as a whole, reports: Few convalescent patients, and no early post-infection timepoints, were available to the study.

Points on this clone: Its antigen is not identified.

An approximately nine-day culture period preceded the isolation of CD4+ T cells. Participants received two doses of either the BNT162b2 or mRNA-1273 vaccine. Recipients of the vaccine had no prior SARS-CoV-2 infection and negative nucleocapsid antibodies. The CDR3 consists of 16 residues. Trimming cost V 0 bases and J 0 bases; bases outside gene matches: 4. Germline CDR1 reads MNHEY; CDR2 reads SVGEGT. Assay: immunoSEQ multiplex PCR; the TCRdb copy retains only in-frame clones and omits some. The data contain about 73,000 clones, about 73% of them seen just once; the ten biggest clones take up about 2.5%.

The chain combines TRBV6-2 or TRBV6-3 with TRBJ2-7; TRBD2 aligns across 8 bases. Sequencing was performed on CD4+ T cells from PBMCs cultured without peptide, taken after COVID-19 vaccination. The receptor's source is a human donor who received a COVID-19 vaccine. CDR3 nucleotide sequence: TGTGCCAGCAGTTACTCTGGCGGGGGGAGCTCCTACGAGCAGTACGTC. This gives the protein CASSYSGGGSSYEQYV.